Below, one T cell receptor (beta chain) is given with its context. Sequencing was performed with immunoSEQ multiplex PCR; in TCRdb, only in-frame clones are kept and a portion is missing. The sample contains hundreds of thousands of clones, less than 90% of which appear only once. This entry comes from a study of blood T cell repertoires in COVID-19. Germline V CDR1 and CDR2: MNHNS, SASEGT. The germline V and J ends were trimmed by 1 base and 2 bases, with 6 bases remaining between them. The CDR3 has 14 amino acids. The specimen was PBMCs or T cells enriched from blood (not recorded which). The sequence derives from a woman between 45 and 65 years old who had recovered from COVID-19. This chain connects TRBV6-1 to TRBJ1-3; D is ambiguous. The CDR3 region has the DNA TGTGCCAGCAGTGAAGGGGGAGCTGGAAACACCATATATTTT. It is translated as CASSEGGAGNTIYF.